The next 17 T cell receptor beta chains were all read from a single sample in a study of T cell responses to AZD1222 COVID-19 vaccine. Profiling relied on immunoSEQ multiplex PCR, and the TCRdb table lists in-frame clones only, not all of them. The data hold under 130,000 clones, with around 89% observed a single time. Here the sequenced sample was peripheral blood, taken on day 0 of AZD1222 vaccination. These receptors all come from an adult in good health.

This clone has a single count. The rearrangement links TRBV18 to TRBJ1-4, with TRBD1 as a possible D gene (6 bases). The CDR3 is 17 residues long. V gave up 3 bases and J gave up 3 bases, with 17 bases separating them. The germline CDR1 and CDR2 sequences are KGHSH and LQKENI. The CDR3 is CASSPDGGLISNEKLFF. CDR3 DNA: TGTGCCAGCTCACCCGACGGGGGGCTAATTTCTAATGAAAAACTGTTTTTT.

V is TRBV25-1 and J is TRBJ2-7; 7 bases align to TRBD2. Germline V gives CDR1 MGHDK, CDR2 SYGVNS. The CDR3 covers 14 residues. V gave up 3 bases and J gave up 7 bases; unmatched junction bases: 9. CDR3 in amino acids: CASSEGRASGEQYF. DNA for the CDR3: TGTGCCAGCAGTGAGGGGAGAGCTAGCGGTGAGCAGTACTTC.

The V call is TRBV5-3, the J call TRBJ1-2, with 9 bases matching TRBD1. TRBV5-3 is identified as an open reading frame with a role that is uncertain. After removal of 4 bases from V and 3 bases from J, the junction contained 7 bases not matched to a gene. CDR3 length: 15 amino acids. Here the CDR3 DNA reads TGTGCCAGAAGCACCTACAGGGGGCCATACTATGGCTACACCTTC. It translates to CARSTYRGPYYGYTF.

The rearrangement joins TRBV14 to TRBJ1-3, with TRBD1 as a possible D gene (5 bases). Germline loops: CDR1 SGHDN, CDR2 FVKESK. The CDR3 is made up of 15 amino acids. V was trimmed by 3 bases and J by 0 bases, leaving 9 bases between them. The CDR3 protein is CASSQGVNSGNTIYF. DNA for the CDR3: TGTGCCAGCAGCCAGGGGGTTAACTCTGGAAACACCATATATTTT.

This rearrangement joins TRBV3-1 (or the pseudogene TRBV3-2) to TRBJ1-4; D unresolved. The CDR3 has 14 amino acids. The V end lost 3 bases, the J end lost 6 bases, and 11 bases lay between the germline ends. Per germline, CDR1 LGHDT and CDR2 YNNKEL (reference sequence). In DNA form, the CDR3 reads TGTGCCAGCAGCCAGAAGGGTATGGATGAAAAACTGTTTTTT. Encoded protein: CASSQKGMDEKLFF.

This chain joins TRBV12-3 or TRBV12-4 and TRBJ2-1; 8 bases agree with TRBD2. V trimming: 6 bases; J trimming: 5 bases; junction bases outside the gene matches: 0. The CDR3 consists of 12 residues. The CDR3 coding sequence is TGTGCCAGCAGACTAGCGGACAATGAGCAGTTCTTC. This encodes CASRLADNEQFF.

The chain carries TRBV12-3 or TRBV12-4 and TRBJ2-3, with TRBD1 matching 10 bases. The V and J ends lost 6 bases and 6 bases, in that order; junction bases with no gene match: 3. This CDR3 has 13 residues. The CDR3 here is CASRWTGGDTQYF. CDR3 DNA sequence: TGTGCCAGCAGGTGGACAGGGGGTGATACGCAGTATTTT.

This chain connects TRBV15 to TRBJ2-1, with D uncertain. This CDR3 contains 14 residues. Per the germline V gene, CDR1 is LNHNV and CDR2 is YYDKDF (reference sequence). Between the trimmed V and J ends, which lost 8 bases and 2 bases, there was a span of 13 bases. The CDR3 sequence is CATGQIGTYNEQFF. The CDR3 bases are TGTGCCACCGGCCAAATAGGAACCTACAATGAGCAGTTCTTC. Full variable domain (remainder filled in from reference TRBV15 and TRBJ2-1): DAMVIQNPRYQVTQFGKPVTLSCSQTLNHNVMYWYQQKSSQAPKLLFHYYDKDFNNEADTPDNFQSRRPNTSFCFLDIRSPGLGDTAMYLCATGQIGTYNEQFFGPGTRLTVL.

The chain links TRBV7-3 to TRBJ2-5; D not resolved. Trimming removed 1 base at V and 0 bases at J, with 6 bases between. The CDR3 length is 14 residues. In germline, CDR1 is SGHTA, CDR2 FQGTGA. This CDR3 is CASSLSHNQETQYF. CDR3 DNA sequence: TGTGCCAGCAGCTTAAGTCACAACCAAGAGACCCAGTACTTC.

This chain uses TRBV6-5 with TRBJ1-2, with D possibly being TRBD1 (5 bases). Germline lookup yields CDR1 MNHEY and CDR2 SVGAGI. The CDR3 spans 15 residues. V lost 3 bases and J lost 3, with 14 bases in between. The CDR3, as DNA: TGTGCCAGCAGTTATACAACAGGAGGGTACTATGGCTACACCTTC. It encodes CASSYTTGGYYGYTF.

V usage is TRBV28 and J usage is TRBJ1-1; a possible D gene is TRBD1 (5 bases). In germline, CDR1 is MDHEN, CDR2 SYDVKM. The CDR3 loop spans 13 amino acids. V gave up 6 bases and J gave up 3 bases, with 11 bases separating them. The CDR3 sequence is CASRPGRDTEAFF. The DNA of the CDR3 is TGTGCCAGCAGACCAGGGAGGGACACTGAAGCTTTCTTT.

The chain is built from TRBV27 and TRBJ1-1; D is unclear. Trimming shortened V by 3 bases and J by 1 base, and 6 bases separated the two germline ends. CDR1 is MNHEY and CDR2 is SMNVEV in the germline V gene (reference sequence). The CDR3 spans 13 residues. CDR3 in DNA: TGTGCCAGCAGTTTGGTGGGGAACACTGAAGCTTTCTTT. It encodes CASSLVGNTEAFF.

Only one count was recorded for this clone. This chain joins TRBV19 and TRBJ2-1, with D perhaps matching TRBD1 (5 bases). This CDR3 is built from 15 residues. CDR1 and CDR2 from the germline V gene are LNHDA and SQIVND (reference sequence). V dropped 3 bases and J dropped 3 bases, with 12 bases sitting between them. The CDR3 here is CASSMTDTDYNEQFF. As DNA, the CDR3 is TGTGCCAGTAGTATGACAGACACGGACTACAATGAGCAGTTCTTC.

The CDR3 sequence is CASSGQRPGNEKLFF. The DNA of the CDR3 is TGTGCCAGCAGTGGACAGCGGCCGGGTAATGAAAAACTGTTTTTT. The rearrangement uses TRBV2 and TRBJ1-4; a possible D gene is TRBD1 (5 bases). This CDR3 contains 15 residues. In germline, CDR1 is SNHLY, CDR2 FYNNEI. Trimming removed 4 bases at V and 4 bases at J, with 13 bases between.

V and J are TRBV19 and TRBJ2-7; D might be TRBD1 (5 bases). CDR3 length: 14 amino acids. Trimming cost V 1 base and J 7 bases, with 14 bases left between them. CDR1 LNHDA and CDR2 SQIVND come from the germline V gene (reference sequence). CDR3 loop: CASSIGGRVGEQYF. CDR3 DNA sequence: TGTGCCAGTAGTATAGGCGGCAGGGTGGGGGAGCAGTACTTC.

On this clone itself: The junction shows a germline mismatch at one end, possibly a read error. J is TRBJ2-2 and V is TRBV7-7; D might be TRBD2 (6 bases). Germline V lookup: CDR1 SSHAT, CDR2 FNYEAQ (reference sequence). The CDR3 spans 14 residues. In nucleotides, the CDR3 is TGTGCTAGCAGCCTAGGAGGGAGGACCGGGGAGCTGTTTTTT. Translated: CASSLGGRTGELFF.

The V and J genes are TRBV4-2 and TRBJ2-5; D ambiguous. CDR3 length equals 13 residues. Trimming took 0 bases from V and 5 from J, leaving 7 bases between them. Germline V gene data show CDR1 as LGHNA and CDR2 as YNFKEQ. The CDR3, as DNA: TGTGCCAGCAGCCAAGACCAAATCGAGACCCAGTACTTC. This codes for CASSQDQIETQYF.